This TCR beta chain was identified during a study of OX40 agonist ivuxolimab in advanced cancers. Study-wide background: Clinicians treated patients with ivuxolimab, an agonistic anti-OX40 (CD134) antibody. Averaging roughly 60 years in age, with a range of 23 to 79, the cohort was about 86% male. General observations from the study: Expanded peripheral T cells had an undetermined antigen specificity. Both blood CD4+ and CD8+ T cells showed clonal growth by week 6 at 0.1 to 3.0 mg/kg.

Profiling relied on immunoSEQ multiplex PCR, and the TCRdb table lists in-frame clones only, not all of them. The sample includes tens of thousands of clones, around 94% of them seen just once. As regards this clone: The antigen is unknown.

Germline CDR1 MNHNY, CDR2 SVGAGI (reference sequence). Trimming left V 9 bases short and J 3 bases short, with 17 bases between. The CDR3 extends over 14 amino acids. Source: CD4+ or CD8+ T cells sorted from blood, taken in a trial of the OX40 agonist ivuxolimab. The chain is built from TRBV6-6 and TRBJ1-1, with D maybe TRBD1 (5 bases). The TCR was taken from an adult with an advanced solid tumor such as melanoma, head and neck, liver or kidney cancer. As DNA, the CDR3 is TGTGCCAGTAGCAGGGCAGGGTTAGACACTGAAGCTTTCTTT. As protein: CASSRAGLDTEAFF.